The clone carrying this T cell receptor beta chain was seen just once. The antigen is unknown. Using immunoSEQ multiplex PCR, the repertoire was profiled, and TCRdb retains in-frame clones only, with some absent. This sample has roughly 120,000 clones; roughly nine tenths occur once, and the top ten carry around 0.55%. These data originate in a study of OX40 agonist ivuxolimab in advanced cancers. Looking at the study overall: Anti-PD-1, anti-PD-L1 or anti-CTLA-4 therapy given earlier was allowed, and about 38% had some. Study-wide results and limits: In general, CD8+ T cells held more expanded clones than CD4+ did, on average. Among the lowest levels of clonal expansion were found in partial responders at 0.1-3.0 mg/kg.

The germline V gene encodes CDR1 SGHTA and CDR2 FQGTGA. The V end lost 5 bases, the J end lost 0 bases, and 11 bases lay between the germline ends. The CDR3 runs 14 residues. The TCR was taken from an adult with an advanced solid tumor such as melanoma, head and neck, liver or kidney cancer. The J gene is TRBJ2-7, the V gene TRBV7-3; tentatively, D is TRBD2 (5 bases). The source material was CD4+ or CD8+ T cells sorted from blood, sampled in a trial of the OX40 agonist ivuxolimab. CDR3 amino acids: CASSASSGSYEQYF. Here the CDR3 DNA reads TGTGCCAGCAGCGCTAGCTCCGGCTCCTACGAGCAGTACTTC.